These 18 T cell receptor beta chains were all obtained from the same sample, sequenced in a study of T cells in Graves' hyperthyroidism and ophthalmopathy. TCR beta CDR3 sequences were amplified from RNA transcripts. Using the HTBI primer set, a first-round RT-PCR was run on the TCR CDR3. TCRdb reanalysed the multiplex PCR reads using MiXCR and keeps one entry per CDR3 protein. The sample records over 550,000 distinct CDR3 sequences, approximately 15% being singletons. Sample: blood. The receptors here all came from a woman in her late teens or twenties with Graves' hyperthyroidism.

In DNA, the CDR3 is TGCAGTGCTAGCGTGGCCATCGCCTACGAGCAGTACTTC. It specifies CSASVAIAYEQYF. The genes are TRBV20-1 and TRBJ2-7; D gene uncertain. The CDR3 is made up of 13 amino acids. Germline values: CDR1 DFQATT, CDR2 SNEGSKA (reference sequence). Trimming removed 3 bases at V and 2 bases at J, with 11 bases between.

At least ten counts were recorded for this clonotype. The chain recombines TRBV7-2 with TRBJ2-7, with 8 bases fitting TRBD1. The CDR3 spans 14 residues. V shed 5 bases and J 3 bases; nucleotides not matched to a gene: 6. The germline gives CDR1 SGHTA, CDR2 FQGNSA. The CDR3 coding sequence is TGTGCCAGCAGCAAGTGGGACAGGAGCTACGAGCAGTACTTC. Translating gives CASSKWDRSYEQYF.

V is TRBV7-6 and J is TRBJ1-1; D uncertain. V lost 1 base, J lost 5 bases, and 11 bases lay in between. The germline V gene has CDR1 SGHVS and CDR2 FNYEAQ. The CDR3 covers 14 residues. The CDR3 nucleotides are TGTGCCAGCAGCTTAGGTACGTTGGGGACTGAAGCTTTCTTT. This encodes CASSLGTLGTEAFF.

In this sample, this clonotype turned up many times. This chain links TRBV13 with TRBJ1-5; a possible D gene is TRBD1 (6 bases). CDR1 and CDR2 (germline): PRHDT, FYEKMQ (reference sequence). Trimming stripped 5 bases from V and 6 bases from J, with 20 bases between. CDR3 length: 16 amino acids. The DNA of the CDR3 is TGTGCCAGCAGCCTGGGACTCGGGGGCGCGGGTCAGCCCCAGCATTTT. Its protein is CASSLGLGGAGQPQHF.

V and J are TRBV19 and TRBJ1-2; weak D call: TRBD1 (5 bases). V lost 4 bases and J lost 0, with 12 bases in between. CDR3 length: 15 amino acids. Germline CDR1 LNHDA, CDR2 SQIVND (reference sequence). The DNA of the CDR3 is TGTGCCAGTAGTACGACGGGGCGAACTAACTATGGCTACACCTTC. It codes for CASSTTGRTNYGYTF.

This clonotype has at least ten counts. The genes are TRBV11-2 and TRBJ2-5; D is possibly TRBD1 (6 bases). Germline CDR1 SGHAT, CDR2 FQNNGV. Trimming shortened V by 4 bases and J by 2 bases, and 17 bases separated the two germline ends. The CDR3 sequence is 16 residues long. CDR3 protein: CASSSKTGYLQETQYF. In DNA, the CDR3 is TGTGCCAGCAGCTCGAAGACAGGATACCTTCAAGAGACCCAGTACTTC.

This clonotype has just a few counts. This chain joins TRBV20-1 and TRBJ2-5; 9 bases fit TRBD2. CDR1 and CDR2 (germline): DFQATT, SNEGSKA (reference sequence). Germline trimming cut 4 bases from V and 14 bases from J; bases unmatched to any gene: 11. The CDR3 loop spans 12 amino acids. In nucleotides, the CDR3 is TGCAGTGCTATGGGGCCTAGCGGGACATTATACTTC. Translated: CSAMGPSGTLYF.

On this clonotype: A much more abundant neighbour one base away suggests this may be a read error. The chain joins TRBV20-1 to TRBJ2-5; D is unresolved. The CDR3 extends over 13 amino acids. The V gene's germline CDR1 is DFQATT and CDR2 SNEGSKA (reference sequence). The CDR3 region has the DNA TGCAGTGCTCCCCGGACGGGCGACGAGACCCGGTACTTC. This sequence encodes CSAPRTGDETRYF.

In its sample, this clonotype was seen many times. CDR3 sequence: CASSLRDRSYDEQFF. As DNA, the CDR3 is TGTGCCAGCAGCTTACGGGACAGGTCTTACGATGAGCAGTTCTTC. V gene TRBV7-2 combines with J gene TRBJ2-1, with TRBD1 matching 8 bases. The CDR3 consists of 15 residues. CDR1 and CDR2 from the germline V gene are SGHTA and FQGNSA. The trim removed 2 bases at V and 8 bases at J, leaving 8 bases unmatched.

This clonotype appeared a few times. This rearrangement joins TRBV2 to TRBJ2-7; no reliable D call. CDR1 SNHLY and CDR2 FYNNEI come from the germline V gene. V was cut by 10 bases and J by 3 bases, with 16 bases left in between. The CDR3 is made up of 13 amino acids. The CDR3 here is CATREWIDYEQYF. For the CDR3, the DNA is TGTGCCACCCGAGAGTGGATAGACTACGAGCAGTACTTC.

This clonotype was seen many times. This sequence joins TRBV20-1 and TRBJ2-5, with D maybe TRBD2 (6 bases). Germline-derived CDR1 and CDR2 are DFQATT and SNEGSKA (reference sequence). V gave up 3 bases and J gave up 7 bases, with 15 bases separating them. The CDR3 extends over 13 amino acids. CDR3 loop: CSARNSGARTQYF. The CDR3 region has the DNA TGCAGTGCTAGGAATAGCGGCGCTCGGACCCAGTACTTC.

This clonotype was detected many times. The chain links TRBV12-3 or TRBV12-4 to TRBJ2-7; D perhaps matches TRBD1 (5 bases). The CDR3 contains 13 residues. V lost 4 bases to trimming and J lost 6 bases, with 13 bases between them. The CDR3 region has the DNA TGTGCCAGCAGTTATTCTAGGGGCTCCGAGCAGTACTTC. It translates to CASSYSRGSEQYF.

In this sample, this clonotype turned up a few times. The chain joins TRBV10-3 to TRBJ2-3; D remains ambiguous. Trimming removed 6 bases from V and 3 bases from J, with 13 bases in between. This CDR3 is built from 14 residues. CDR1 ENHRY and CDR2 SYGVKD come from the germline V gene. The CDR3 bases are TGTGCCATCAGCCGAGGATTGGAAACAGATACGCAGTATTTT. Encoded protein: CAISRGLETDTQYF.

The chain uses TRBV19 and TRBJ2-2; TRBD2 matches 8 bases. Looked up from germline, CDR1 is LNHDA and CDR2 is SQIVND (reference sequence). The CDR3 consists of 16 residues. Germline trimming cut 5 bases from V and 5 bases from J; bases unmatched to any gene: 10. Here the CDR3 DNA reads TGTGCCAGTAGTCCCTACGCGGCTAGCGGGACCGGGGAGCTGTTTTTT. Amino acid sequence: CASSPYAASGTGELFF.

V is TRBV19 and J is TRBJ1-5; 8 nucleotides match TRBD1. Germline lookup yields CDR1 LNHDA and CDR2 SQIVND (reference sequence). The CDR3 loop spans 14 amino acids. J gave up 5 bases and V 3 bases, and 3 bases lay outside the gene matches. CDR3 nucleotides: TGTGCCAGTAGTATGGGGACAGGCGATCAGCCCCAGCATTTT. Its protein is CASSMGTGDQPQHF. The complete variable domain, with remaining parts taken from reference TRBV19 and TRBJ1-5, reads DGGITQSPKYLFRKEGQNVTLSCEQNLNHDAMYWYRQDPGQGLRLIYYSQIVNDFQKGDIAEGYSVSREKKESFPLTVTSAQKNPTAFYLCASSMGTGDQPQHFGDGTRLSIL.

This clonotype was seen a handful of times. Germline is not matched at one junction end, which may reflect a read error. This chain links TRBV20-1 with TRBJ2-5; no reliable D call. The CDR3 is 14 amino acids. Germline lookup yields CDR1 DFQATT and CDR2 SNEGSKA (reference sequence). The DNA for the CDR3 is TGCAGTGCTAGAGGCAGAGCCCCACAAGGGACCCAGTACTTC. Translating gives CSARGRAPQGTQYF.

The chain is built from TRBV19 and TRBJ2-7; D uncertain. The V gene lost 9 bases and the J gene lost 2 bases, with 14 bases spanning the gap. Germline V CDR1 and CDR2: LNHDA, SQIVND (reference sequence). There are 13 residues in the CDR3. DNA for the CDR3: TGTGCCAGCCTATCAACCCAAACCTACGAGCAGTACTTC. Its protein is CASLSTQTYEQYF. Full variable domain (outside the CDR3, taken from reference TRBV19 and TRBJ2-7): DGGITQSPKYLFRKEGQNVTLSCEQNLNHDAMYWYRQDPGQGLRLIYYSQIVNDFQKGDIAEGYSVSREKKESFPLTVTSAQKNPTAFYLCASLSTQTYEQYFGPGTRLTVT.

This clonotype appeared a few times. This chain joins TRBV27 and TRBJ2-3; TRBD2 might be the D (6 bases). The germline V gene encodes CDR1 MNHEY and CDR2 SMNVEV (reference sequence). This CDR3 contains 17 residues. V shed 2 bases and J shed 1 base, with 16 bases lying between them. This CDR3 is CASSLGGYYPGTDTQYF. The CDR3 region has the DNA TGTGCCAGCAGTTTAGGGGGGTACTACCCAGGCACAGATACGCAGTATTTT.